One sample yielded the 23 T cell receptor beta chains listed below, sequenced in a study of cytomegalovirus exposure and HLA in healthy donors. PCR amplification relied on 60 Vbeta primers (plus 13 Jbeta primers). Assay used: immunoSEQ multiplex PCR; TCRdb lists only in-frame clones, some missing. The table has some 98,000 clones, more than 70% seen once. The sequenced sample consisted of PBMCs. The receptors stem from a female donor in good health and CMV-seronegative.

The chain carries TRBV19 and TRBJ2-7; possible D gene TRBD1, 5 bases. The germline V gene has CDR1 LNHDA and CDR2 SQIVND (reference sequence). This CDR3 has 15 residues. V was pared by 4 bases and J by 3 bases, with 16 bases between. CDR3 residues: CASSTSGISYYEQYF. The CDR3 DNA follows: TGTGCCAGTAGTACCTCAGGGATTTCGTACTACGAGCAGTACTTC.

The chain joins TRBV5-1 to TRBJ2-6, with D uncertain. From germline, CDR1 is SGHRS and CDR2 YFSETQ. V dropped 3 bases and J dropped 0 bases, with 7 bases sitting between them. The CDR3 extends over 15 amino acids. CDR3: CASSSGSSGANVLTF. CDR3 coding DNA: TGCGCCAGCAGCTCAGGCAGCTCTGGGGCCAACGTCCTGACTTTC.

V usage is TRBV7-6 and J usage is TRBJ1-1; TRBD1 might be the D (6 bases). Trimming cost V 5 bases and J 5 bases, with 9 bases left between them. CDR3 length: 12 residues. In germline, CDR1 is SGHVS, CDR2 FNYEAQ. CDR3 DNA sequence: TGTGCCAGCAGCAGTAGGGGGACTGAAGCTTTCTTT. This gives the protein CASSSRGTEAFF. Filled out from reference TRBV7-6 and TRBJ1-1, the complete variable domain reads GAGVSQSPRYKVTKRGQDVALRCDPISGHVSLYWYRQALGQGPEFLTYFNYEAQQDKSGLPNDRFSAERPEGSISTLTIQRTEQRDSAMYRCASSSRGTEAFFGQGTRLTVV.

This CDR3 reads CTSSPPGQETQYF. The CDR3 nucleotides read TGCACCAGCAGCCCCCCAGGACAAGAGACCCAGTACTTC. The J gene is TRBJ2-5, the V gene TRBV1; TRBD1 is taken as the D call from the table, unchecked against the DNA. TRBV1 is a listed pseudogene. The CDR3 consists of 13 residues.

The chain recombines TRBV6-5 with TRBJ2-3, with D uncertain. The V gene lost 0 bases and the J gene lost 2 bases, with 6 bases spanning the gap. Per germline, CDR1 MNHEY and CDR2 SVGAGI. The CDR3 covers 14 residues. The CDR3 DNA reads as TGTGCCAGCAGTTACTCGGGCTACACAGATACGCAGTATTTT. The encoded protein is CASSYSGYTDTQYF.

This chain joins TRBV14 and TRBJ2-5; the match to TRBD1 covers 9 bases. Trimming cost V 4 bases and J 5 bases; bases outside gene matches: 11. The germline V gene has CDR1 SGHDN and CDR2 FVKESK. This CDR3 is 16 amino acids long. CDR3 in amino acids: CASSRRRQGGTETQYF. DNA of the CDR3: TGTGCCAGCAGCCGGAGGAGACAGGGGGGGACGGAGACCCAGTACTTC.

This chain links TRBV19 with TRBJ2-1; tentative D call: TRBD1 (5 bases). The CDR3 has 13 amino acids. V lost 6 bases, J lost 8 bases, and 14 bases lay in between. In germline, CDR1 is LNHDA, CDR2 SQIVND (reference sequence). In nucleotides, the CDR3 is TGTGCCAGTAGCCAGGGCTTGGTAGATGAGCAGTTCTTC. Translated, it gives CASSQGLVDEQFF.

The CDR3 DNA follows: TGTGCCAGCAGTTACCATTACACAGGGGTGAACACTGAAGCTTTCTTT. It codes for CASSYHYTGVNTEAFF. This chain uses TRBV6-5 with TRBJ1-1, with TRBD1 matching over 7 bases. The CDR3 spans 16 residues. Germline V gene sequence: CDR1 MNHEY, CDR2 SVGAGI. V trimming: 2 bases; J trimming: 0 bases; junction bases outside the gene matches: 6.

The chain combines TRBV19 with TRBJ1-5; the D is unclear. This CDR3 spans 9 amino acids. CDR1 LNHDA and CDR2 SQIVND come from the germline V gene (reference sequence). V was cut by 10 bases and J by 15 bases, with 13 bases left in between. The CDR3 DNA reads TGTGCCACAGCGGAGATCCCGCATTTT. Protein product: CATAEIPHF. Full variable domain (missing parts from reference TRBV19 and TRBJ1-5): DGGITQSPKYLFRKEGQNVTLSCEQNLNHDAMYWYRQDPGQGLRLIYYSQIVNDFQKGDIAEGYSVSREKKESFPLTVTSAQKNPTAFYLCATAEIPHFGDGTRLSIL.

The V gene is TRBV6-5, the J gene TRBJ2-2; D might be TRBD1 (5 bases). V was cut by 5 bases and J by 4 bases, with 8 bases left in between. The germline V gene has CDR1 MNHEY and CDR2 SVGAGI. The CDR3 extends over 13 amino acids. This chain's CDR3 is CASSTTGTGELFF. CDR3 coding DNA: TGTGCCAGCAGTACAACAGGCACCGGGGAGCTGTTTTTT.

The chain combines TRBV6-5 with TRBJ1-5; D is unclear. The ends were cut back, 4 bases at V and 0 bases at J, with 10 bases in the middle. The length of the CDR3 is 15 residues. Per germline, CDR1 MNHEY and CDR2 SVGAGI. The CDR3 DNA sequence: TGTGCCAGCAGTTTGACTCTTGATAGCAATCAGCCCCAGCATTTT. This sequence encodes CASSLTLDSNQPQHF.

This sequence joins TRBV6-1 and TRBJ1-2; TRBD1 might be the D (5 bases). The CDR3 is 15 amino acids. The V end was cut by 6 bases, the J end by 0 bases, with 14 bases between. Per the germline V gene, CDR1 is MNHNS and CDR2 is SASEGT. The CDR3 sequence: CASSPRTSPNYGYTF. Written as DNA, the CDR3 is TGTGCCAGCAGCCCTAGGACATCTCCTAACTATGGCTACACCTTC.

The chain is built from TRBV30 and TRBJ1-2; a weak D match, TRBD1 (6 bases). The CDR3 is made up of 10 amino acids. Germline loops: CDR1 GTSNPN, CDR2 SVGIG (reference sequence). The germline V and J ends were trimmed by 8 bases and 8 bases, with 12 bases remaining between them. The CDR3, as DNA: TGTGCCCACACCCAGGGGGGCTACACCTTC. Translation: CAHTQGGYTF.

The genes are TRBV4-2 and TRBJ2-7; D may be TRBD2 (5 bases). V shed 5 bases and J shed 3 bases, with 14 bases lying between them. Germline loops: CDR1 LGHNA, CDR2 YNFKEQ. The CDR3 is 14 residues long. DNA for the CDR3: TGTGCCAGCAGCGGGGTGGGAGACTTCTACGAGCAGTACTTC. It encodes CASSGVGDFYEQYF.

J is TRBJ1-2 and V is TRBV7-2, with a possible D match to TRBD1 (5 bases). Trimming removed 3 bases from V and 5 bases from J, with 13 bases in between. Germline CDR1 and CDR2: SGHTA and FQGNSA. The CDR3 has 14 residues. CDR3 DNA: TGTGCCAGCAGCTTCGGGGGTACAGGATATGGCTACACCTTC. This codes for CASSFGGTGYGYTF.

The chain carries TRBV6-6 and TRBJ1-1; unclear D gene. CDR3 length equals 14 residues. The V gene's germline CDR1 is MNHNY and CDR2 SVGAGI (reference sequence). V dropped 0 bases and J dropped 2 bases, with 7 bases sitting between them. CDR3 bases: TGTGCCAGCAGTTACTCAGGGAGAAACACTGAAGCTTTCTTT. It translates to CASSYSGRNTEAFF.

This chain uses TRBV9 with TRBJ2-1; 8 positions match TRBD1. There are 17 residues in the CDR3. The ends lost 0 bases at V and 1 base at J; junction bases unmatched: 6. The germline V gene encodes CDR1 SGDLS and CDR2 YYNGEE. Written as DNA, the CDR3 is TGTGCCAGCAGCGTAGGAGGGGGGACAGGTTCCTACAATGAGCAGTTCTTC. Translating it yields CASSVGGGTGSYNEQFF.

The chain couples TRBV5-1 to TRBJ2-1, with unresolved D. V lost 9 bases and J lost 0, with 13 bases in between. CDR1 is SGHRS, CDR2 YFSETQ, per germline. This CDR3 region has 14 residues. The CDR3 DNA follows: TGCGCCACCCAGCGCTCACCCTCCTACAATGAGCAGTTCTTC. Amino acids: CATQRSPSYNEQFF.

The chain recombines TRBV28 with TRBJ2-2; TRBD2 matches at 11 bases. Germline values: CDR1 MDHEN, CDR2 SYDVKM. The V and J ends lost 5 bases and 4 bases, in that order; junction bases with no gene match: 9. The CDR3 is 17 residues long. CDR3 nucleotide sequence: TGTGCCAGCAGTCCTATTCTGACTAGCGGGGCCACCGGGGAGCTGTTTTTT. Amino acids: CASSPILTSGATGELFF.

The CDR3: CASSLGPGETQYF. The CDR3 DNA sequence: TGCGCCAGCAGCTTGGGTCCGGGAGAGACCCAGTACTTC. The chain recombines TRBV5-1 with TRBJ2-5; D gene ambiguous. The V gene lost 0 bases and the J gene lost 4 bases, with 7 bases spanning the gap. CDR3 length equals 13 residues. The V gene's germline CDR1 is SGHRS and CDR2 YFSETQ. The full variable domain, rest sourced from reference TRBV5-1 and TRBJ2-5, is KAGVTQTPRYLIKTRGQQVTLSCSPISGHRSVSWYQQTPGQGLQFLFEYFSETQRNKGNFPGRFSGRQFSNSRSEMNVSTLELGDSALYLCASSLGPGETQYFGPGTRLLVL.

This clone was seen just once. The J gene is TRBJ2-7, the V gene TRBV5-1; TRBD2 aligns across 7 bases. The CDR3 extends over 15 amino acids. In germline, CDR1 is SGHRS, CDR2 YFSETQ. J gave up 7 bases and V 4 bases, and 14 bases lay outside the gene matches. This CDR3 is CASSRSAGEVGEQYF. As DNA, the CDR3 is TGCGCCAGCAGCCGATCCGCGGGGGAAGTTGGGGAGCAGTACTTC.

This chain connects TRBV10-3 to TRBJ2-7; 11 positions match TRBD1. J gave up 6 bases and V 8 bases, and 6 bases lay outside the gene matches. Per germline, CDR1 ENHRY and CDR2 SYGVKD. The CDR3 is made up of 13 amino acids. DNA of the CDR3: TGTGCCATCGGACCGGGACAGGGGGGCGAGCAGTACTTC. Its protein is CAIGPGQGGEQYF.

The chain links TRBV6-6 to TRBJ2-7; D may be TRBD1 (5 bases). Germline CDR1 is MNHNY and CDR2 is SVGAGI (reference sequence). V was trimmed by 7 bases and J by 3 bases, leaving 16 bases between them. The CDR3 covers 14 residues. CDR3 sequence (DNA): TGTGCCAGCACCTTGCTCCAGGGATTCTACGAGCAGTACTTC. Its translation is CASTLLQGFYEQYF.